A selection of T cell receptor beta chains follows, all from one sample in a study of blood T cell repertoires in COVID-19. TCRdb keeps only in-frame clones here, not all; method: immunoSEQ multiplex PCR. Among about 170,000 clones, approximately 90% were seen once, and the ten largest hold 1.6%. Sequenced material: peripheral blood. All receptors come from a woman between 45 and 65 years old with acute or convalescent COVID-19. Both conserved end residues are part of each CDR3. The D gene is left open where the match is weak. Clone sizes are given selectively: once, few, many, or a class where the clone is expanded.

j_call v_call d_call clone_size cdr3_aa cdr3_nt
TRBJ2-2 TRBV29-1 . . CSVDNSATGELFF TGCAGCGTTGATAATAGCGCCACCGGGGAGCTGTTTTTT
TRBJ1-2 TRBV5-1 TRBD1 . CASRSTGAQDGYTF TGCGCCAGCAGATCAACAGGGGCGCAGGATGGCTACACCTTC
TRBJ2-7 TRBV18 TRBD2 few CASSPLGGGLLEQYF TGTGCCAGCTCACCACTCGGGGGGGGCTTGTTGGAGCAGTACTTC
TRBJ2-1 TRBV5-1 . . CASSGTKTYNEQFF TGCGCCAGCAGCGGGACAAAAACCTACAATGAGCAGTTCTTC
TRBJ1-2 TRBV6-5 TRBD1 . CASRPGTGDGYTF TGTGCCAGCAGACCCGGGACAGGGGATGGCTACACCTTC
TRBJ2-6 TRBV7-2 TRBD2 . CASSLGAGGGANVLTF TGTGCCAGCAGCTTAGGGGCGGGAGGTGGGGCCAACGTCCTGACTTTC
TRBJ2-5 TRBV6-2/TRBV6-3 TRBD1 . CASSPGTGETQYF TGTGCCAGCAGCCCCGGGACAGGAGAGACCCAGTACTTC
TRBJ2-3 TRBV7-2 . . CASSARGGPTDTQYF TGTGCCAGCAGCGCTAGGGGGGGTCCCACAGATACGCAGTATTTT
TRBJ2-2 TRBV4-2 TRBD1 few CASSQGQGAGTGELFF TGTGCCAGCAGCCAAGGTCAGGGGGCCGGCACCGGGGAGCTGTTTTTT
TRBJ1-1 TRBV30 . . CAWSAGTDNTEAFF TGTGCCTGGAGCGCCGGAACAGATAACACTGAAGCTTTCTTT
TRBJ2-5 TRBV13 . . CASSFRDWGGTQYF TGTGCCAGCAGCTTCCGGGACTGGGGTGGGACCCAGTACTTC
TRBJ1-2 TRBV6-6 TRBD1 . CASSYSGTGGLYGYTF TGTGCCAGCAGTTACTCCGGGACAGGGGGACTCTATGGCTACACCTTC
TRBJ2-2 TRBV5-4 TRBD2 . CASSSGLAGGRTGELFF TGTGCCAGCAGCTCGGGACTAGCGGGGGGAAGGACCGGGGAGCTGTTTTTT
TRBJ1-1 TRBV25-1 . . CASSPHGDKLTEAFF TGTGCCAGCAGTCCCCATGGGGACAAACTCACTGAAGCTTTCTTT
TRBJ2-7 TRBV18 . . CASSSGSSYEQYF TGTGCCAGCTCATCAGGTTCCTCCTACGAGCAGTACTTC
TRBJ2-3 TRBV6-5 . . CASSYSMSQGTQYF TGTGCCAGCAGTTACTCGATGTCCCAGGGAACGCAGTATTTT
TRBJ2-7 TRBV19 TRBD1 . CASSIDGTGGDEQYF TGTGCCAGTAGTATAGATGGGACAGGGGGGGACGAGCAGTACTTC
TRBJ2-3 TRBV6-5 TRBD1 once CASSFRGRLADTQYF TGTGCCAGCAGTTTCAGGGGGCGTTTGGCAGATACGCAGTATTTT
TRBJ1-1 TRBV30 TRBD1 . CACVTGTGDTEAFF TGTGCCTGCGTCACCGGGACAGGAGACACTGAAGCTTTCTTT
TRBJ2-3 TRBV4-2 . . CASSQEVRGFTDTQYF TGTGCCAGCAGCCAAGAGGTCCGGGGGTTCACAGATACGCAGTATTTT
TRBJ2-1 TRBV6-5 TRBD2 . CASSLAQRGNEQFF TGTGCCAGCAGTCTGGCCCAGCGGGGGAATGAGCAGTTCTTC
TRBJ2-1 TRBV6-5 . . CASRSGGYNEQFF TGTGCCAGCAGGAGTGGGGGGTACAATGAGCAGTTCTTC
TRBJ1-2 TRBV3-1/TRBV3-2 . once CASSPDSVLGYTF TGTGCCAGCAGCCCCGACTCTGTGCTTGGCTACACCTTC
TRBJ1-2 TRBV5-4 TRBD1 . CASSSRDRGPGYTF TGTGCCAGCAGCTCCAGGGACAGGGGGCCCGGCTACACCTTC
TRBJ2-7 TRBV14 . . CASSRTITYEQYF TGTGCCAGCAGCCGGACTATAACCTACGAGCAGTACTTC
TRBJ2-5 TRBV20-1 TRBD1 . CSASTHLRVRQGHETQYF TGCAGTGCTAGTACCCACCTAAGAGTCAGACAGGGCCATGAGACCCAGTACTTC
TRBJ2-3 TRBV9 TRBD2 . CASSVGTSASTDTQYF TGTGCCAGCAGCGTAGGGACTAGCGCTAGCACAGATACGCAGTATTTT
TRBJ1-1 TRBV5-4 . . CASSFGGGATEAFF TGTGCCAGCAGCTTTGGTGGGGGGGCCACTGAAGCTTTCTTT
TRBJ1-1 TRBV19 . . CASGDRHTEAFF TGTGCCAGTGGTGACAGGCACACTGAAGCTTTCTTT
TRBJ2-3 TRBV6-5 . . CASSIPYHSGLLQYF TGTGCCAGCAGTATCCCCTATCACTCAGGGCTCTTGCAGTATTTT
TRBJ2-1 TRBV5-1 TRBD2 . CASSPRGLAGKSSYNEQFF TGCGCCAGCAGCCCACGGGGACTAGCGGGGAAGAGCTCCTACAATGAGCAGTTCTTC
TRBJ1-2 TRBV19 TRBD1 . CASSNGQGRGYTF TGTGCCAGTAGCAATGGACAGGGTCGGGGCTACACCTTC